These 8 T cell receptor beta chains came from one sample sequenced in a study of early T cells in non-severe SARS-CoV-2 infection. TCRdb used MiXCR to reprocess the 5' RACE reads, holding one entry per CDR3 protein. This table has about 31,000 distinct CDR3 sequences, roughly 6.1% appearing once. What was sequenced was whole blood. Receptors originate from an adult who was a healthcare worker with PCR-confirmed SARS-CoV-2 infection or an uninfected control (not recorded which).

Concerning this clonotype: This may arise from a read error, as a much more abundant clone is one base away. The rearrangement uses TRBV7-6 and TRBJ2-1; D gene uncertain. Germline V gene lookup returns CDR1 SGHVS and CDR2 FNYEAQ. CDR3 length: 11 residues. CDR3 bases: TGTGTCAGCAGCCTCACGGGTGAGCAGTTCTTC. Its protein product is CVSSLTGEQFF. Full variable domain (missing parts from reference TRBV7-6 and TRBJ2-1): GAGVSQSPRYKVTKRGQDVALRCDPISGHVSLYWYRQALGQGPEFLTYFNYEAQQDKSGLPNDRFSAERPEGSISTLTIQRTEQRDSAMYRCVSSLTGEQFFGPGTRLTVL.

This clonotype showed up many times. This chain uses TRBV30 with TRBJ2-7, with D possibly TRBD2 on 7 matching bases. CDR3 length: 13 residues. Trimming removed 5 bases from V and 4 bases from J, with 15 bases in between. The germline V gene has CDR1 GTSNPN and CDR2 SVGIG (reference sequence). The CDR3 nucleotides are TGTGCCTGGGGAGGACTAGGGGGTTACGAGCAGTACTTC. Its protein is CAWGGLGGYEQYF. The whole variable domain, remainder taken from reference TRBV30 and TRBJ2-7, is SQTIHQWPATLVQPVGSPLSLECTVEGTSNPNLYWYRQAAGRGLQLLFYSVGIGQISSEVPQNLSASRPQDRQFILSSKKLLLSDSGFYLCAWGGLGGYEQYFGPGTRLTVT.

This clonotype was counted at least ten times. J is TRBJ1-1 and V is TRBV28; D not resolved. V lost 6 bases and J 2 bases, leaving 7 bases between the germline ends. The CDR3 is made up of 12 amino acids. CDR1 and CDR2 from the germline V gene are MDHEN and SYDVKM. The CDR3 DNA is TGTGCCAGCAGCTACATAAACACTGAAGCTTTCTTT. Translated: CASSYINTEAFF.

This clonotype was seen at least ten times. At one end the junction does not follow the germline gene, possibly because of a read error. This chain links TRBV20-1 with TRBJ2-4; 7 nucleotides line up with TRBD1. Germline CDR1 and CDR2: DFQATT and SNEGSKA (reference sequence). The CDR3 extends over 10 amino acids. The CDR3 loop is CSAAGQANAF. Here the CDR3 DNA reads TGCAGTGCCGCAGGACAGGCAAACGCCTTC.

The V call is TRBV5-5, the J call TRBJ1-1; no clear D. Between the trimmed V and J ends, which lost 1 base and 1 base, there was a span of 14 bases. This CDR3 region has 16 residues. CDR1 SGHKS and CDR2 YYEKEE come from the germline V gene (reference sequence). DNA for the CDR3: TGTGCCAGCAGCTTGAGGCTCCCCGCCGGGAACACTGAAGCTTTCTTT. Encoded protein: CASSLRLPAGNTEAFF.

This clonotype was counted many times. The V and J genes are TRBV18 and TRBJ1-5; D may be TRBD1 (6 bases). Germline CDR1 is KGHSH and CDR2 is LQKENI. The CDR3 has 16 amino acids. V was trimmed by 2 bases and J by 0 bases, leaving 11 bases between them. The CDR3 DNA is TGTGCCAGCTCACCAGGGACAACAACTAGCAATCAGCCCCAGCATTTT. Translating it yields CASSPGTTTSNQPQHF.

This clonotype appeared a few times. The chain links TRBV12-3 or TRBV12-4 to TRBJ2-4; TRBD1 matches 8 bases. CDR3 length: 16 amino acids. V was pared by 1 base and J by 7 bases, with 9 bases of the junction left unmatched. CDR3 region: CASSLGPQGELNIQYF. As DNA, the CDR3 is TGTGCCAGCAGTTTAGGGCCACAGGGGGAATTGAACATTCAGTACTTC.

In this sample, this clonotype turned up many times. The chain joins TRBV18 to TRBJ2-3; unclear D gene. The CDR3 loop spans 14 amino acids. Trimming cost V 0 bases and J 4 bases, with 8 bases left between them. The germline gives CDR1 KGHSH, CDR2 LQKENI. The CDR3 protein is CASSPPVLSDTQYF. In DNA form, the CDR3 reads TGTGCCAGCTCACCACCGGTACTATCAGATACGCAGTATTTT.